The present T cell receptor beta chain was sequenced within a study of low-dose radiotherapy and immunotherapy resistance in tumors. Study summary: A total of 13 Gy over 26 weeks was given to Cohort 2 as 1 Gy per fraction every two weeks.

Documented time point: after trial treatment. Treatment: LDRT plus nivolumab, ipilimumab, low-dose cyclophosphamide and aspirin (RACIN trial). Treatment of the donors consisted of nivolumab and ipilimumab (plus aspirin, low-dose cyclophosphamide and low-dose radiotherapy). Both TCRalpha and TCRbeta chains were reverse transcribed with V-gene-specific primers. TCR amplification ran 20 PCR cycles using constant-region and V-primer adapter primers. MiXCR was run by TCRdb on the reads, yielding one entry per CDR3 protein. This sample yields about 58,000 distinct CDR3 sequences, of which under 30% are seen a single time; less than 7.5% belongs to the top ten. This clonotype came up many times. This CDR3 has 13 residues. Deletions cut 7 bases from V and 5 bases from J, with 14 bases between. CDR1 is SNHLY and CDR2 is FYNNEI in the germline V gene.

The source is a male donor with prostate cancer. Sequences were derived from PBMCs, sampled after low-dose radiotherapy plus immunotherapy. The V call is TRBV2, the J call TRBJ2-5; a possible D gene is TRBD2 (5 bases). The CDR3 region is CASTRGRGETQYF. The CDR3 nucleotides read TGTGCCAGCACGCGCGGGCGTGGGGAGACCCAGTACTTC.